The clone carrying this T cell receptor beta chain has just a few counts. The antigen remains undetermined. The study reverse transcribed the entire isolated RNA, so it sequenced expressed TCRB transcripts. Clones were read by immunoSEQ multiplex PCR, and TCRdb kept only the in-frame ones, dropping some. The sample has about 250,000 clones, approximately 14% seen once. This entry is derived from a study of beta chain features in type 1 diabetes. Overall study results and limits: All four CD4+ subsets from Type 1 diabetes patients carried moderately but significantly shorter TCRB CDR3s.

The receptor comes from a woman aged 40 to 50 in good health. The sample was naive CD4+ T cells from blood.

Written as DNA, the CDR3 is TGTGCCAGCAGCGCTACCGGGACAGGGGTACTAGATACGCAGTATTTT. Translated: CASSATGTGVLDTQYF. The genes are TRBV7-9 and TRBJ2-3, with 10 positions matching TRBD1. CDR1 SEHNR and CDR2 FQNEAQ come from the germline V gene (reference sequence). CDR3 length: 16 amino acids. The ends lost 5 bases at V and 5 bases at J; junction bases unmatched: 10.